This T cell receptor (beta chain) was sequenced in a study of T cell responses to AZD1222 COVID-19 vaccine. TCRdb keeps only in-frame clones here, not all; method: immunoSEQ multiplex PCR. The sample lists 84,000 or so clones; roughly nine tenths were seen once. CDR1 is SGHAT, CDR2 FQNNGV, per germline. Trimming pared 0 bases from V and 1 base from J, leaving 10 bases between. This CDR3 comprises 15 residues. This clonotype was sampled from an adult in good health. The sample here was peripheral blood, taken on day 0 of AZD1222 vaccination. The chain has TRBV11-2 and TRBJ2-7, with a weak D call TRBD2 (5 bases). The CDR3 loop is CASSLDRRTSYEQYF. DNA of the CDR3: TGTGCCAGCAGCTTAGATCGGAGGACTTCCTACGAGCAGTACTTC. The variable domain in full, completed from reference TRBV11-2 and TRBJ2-7, reads EAGVAQSPRYKIIEKRQSVAFWCNPISGHATLYWYQQILGQGPKLLIQFQNNGVVDDSQLPKDRFSAERLKGVDSTLKIQPAKLEDSAVYLCASSLDRRTSYEQYFGPGTRLTVT.